This TCR beta chain is drawn from a study of blood T cells in healthy people across ages. Germline lookup yields CDR1 ENHRY and CDR2 SYGVKD. Deletions cut 0 bases from V and 10 bases from J, with 16 bases between. The CDR3 runs to 15 residues. With a J-beta primer mix and a sample-barcoded 5' primer, a second PCR ran 7 to 11 cycles. TCRdb used MiXCR to reprocess the 5' RACE reads, holding one entry per CDR3 protein. The repertoire includes about 780,000 distinct CDR3 sequences, more than 35% of them detected once, and around a sixth sits in the top ten. This clonotype has a handful of counts. The TCR comes from an older man in good health. The genes are TRBV10-3 and TRBJ2-1, with D possibly being TRBD2 (6 bases). The sample taken for sequencing was blood. The CDR3 is CAISESIRRGEEQFF. In DNA, the CDR3 is TGTGCCATCAGTGAGTCGATTCGTCGCGGGGAAGAGCAGTTCTTC.